This is a list of T cell receptor beta chains from one sample in a study of cytomegalovirus exposure and HLA in healthy donors. TCRdb keeps only in-frame clones here, not all; method: immunoSEQ multiplex PCR. Recorded for this sample: 25,000 to 35,000 clones. Sequenced material: PBMCs. The receptors were sampled from a man aged 35 to 55 in good health and CMV-seronegative. The CDR3 runs from the conserved cysteine through the conserved F or W. A D gene is named only where the DNA matches it firmly.

CDR3nt: TGCGCCAGCAGCTTGTCGGCGGGAGGGGCAAATACGCAGTATTTT
CDR3aa: CASSLSAGGANTQYF
j_gene: TRBJ2-3
v_gene: TRBV5-1
d_gene: TRBD2

CDR3nt: TGTGCCAGCAGCCCAGTAGGGGGCCGCAATCAGCCCCAGCATTTT
CDR3aa: CASSPVGGRNQPQHF
j_gene: TRBJ1-5
v_gene: TRBV7-9
d_gene: TRBD1

CDR3nt: TGTGCCAGCATTCGGCGGAGTATAGCCTACGAGCAGTACTTC
CDR3aa: CASIRRSIAYEQYF
j_gene: TRBJ2-7
v_gene: TRBV6-1
d_gene: .

CDR3nt: TGCGCCAGCAGCCAGGGCTATAGGGACAGGGCTAACAATGAGCAGTTCTTC
CDR3aa: CASSQGYRDRANNEQFF
j_gene: TRBJ2-1
v_gene: TRBV4-3
d_gene: TRBD1

CDR3nt: TGTGCCAGCAGGCCGGGACTAGCGGGCTACGAGCAGTACTTC
CDR3aa: CASRPGLAGYEQYF
j_gene: TRBJ2-7
v_gene: TRBV2
d_gene: TRBD2

CDR3nt: TGTGCCAGCAGTTACTCGCCGCGCTCCTACGAGCAGTACTTC
CDR3aa: CASSYSPRSYEQYF
j_gene: TRBJ2-7
v_gene: TRBV6-5
d_gene: .

CDR3nt: TGTGCCAGCAGCTTAGGAGCGGGAGACCTCCCCTACGAGCAGTACTTC
CDR3aa: CASSLGAGDLPYEQYF
j_gene: TRBJ2-7
v_gene: TRBV11-2
d_gene: TRBD2

CDR3nt: TGTGCCAGCAGCTTGGTAGTGGGACAGGGGCTAAATTCACCCCTCCACTTT
CDR3aa: CASSLVVGQGLNSPLHF
j_gene: TRBJ1-6
v_gene: TRBV5-6
d_gene: TRBD1

CDR3nt: TGTGCCAGCAGTGGCCCTACGGAGAGTCAAGAGACCCAGTACTTC
CDR3aa: CASSGPTESQETQYF
j_gene: TRBJ2-5
v_gene: TRBV2
d_gene: .

CDR3nt: TGTGCCCGCGATAGCGGGAGGAGCTCCTACGAGCAGTACTTC
CDR3aa: CARDSGRSSYEQYF
j_gene: TRBJ2-7
v_gene: TRBV2
d_gene: TRBD2

CDR3nt: TGTGCCAGCAGTTTAGGGGCCGGACGGAGCTACGAGCAGTACTTC
CDR3aa: CASSLGAGRSYEQYF
j_gene: TRBJ2-7
v_gene: TRBV27
d_gene: .

CDR3nt: TGTGCCATCAGTGATCGGTTGTCGACTGCAACTAATGAAAAACTGTTTTTT
CDR3aa: CAISDRLSTATNEKLFF
j_gene: TRBJ1-4
v_gene: TRBV10-3
d_gene: .

CDR3nt: TGTGCCAGCAGTGAAAGGGGGCCGCACGAGCAGTACTTC
CDR3aa: CASSERGPHEQYF
j_gene: TRBJ2-7
v_gene: TRBV6-1
d_gene: TRBD1

CDR3nt: TGTGCCAGCAGTGACAGGAGGCAAGCTTTCTTT
CDR3aa: CASSDRRQAFF
j_gene: TRBJ1-1
v_gene: TRBV6-5
d_gene: .

CDR3nt: TGTGCCAGCCGACTGGGGACAATTAACACTGAAGCTTTCTTT
CDR3aa: CASRLGTINTEAFF
j_gene: TRBJ1-1
v_gene: TRBV28
d_gene: .

CDR3nt: TGCGCCAGCAGCCAACTCGATATCCTAGACTACCGGGGGGAGCTGTTTTTT
CDR3aa: CASSQLDILDYRGELFF
j_gene: TRBJ2-2
v_gene: TRBV4-1
d_gene: .

CDR3nt: TGTGCCAGCGTCTTCTCCGGTGCGGGAGGGCCTTACGAGCAGTACTTC
CDR3aa: CASVFSGAGGPYEQYF
j_gene: TRBJ2-7
v_gene: TRBV28
d_gene: TRBD2